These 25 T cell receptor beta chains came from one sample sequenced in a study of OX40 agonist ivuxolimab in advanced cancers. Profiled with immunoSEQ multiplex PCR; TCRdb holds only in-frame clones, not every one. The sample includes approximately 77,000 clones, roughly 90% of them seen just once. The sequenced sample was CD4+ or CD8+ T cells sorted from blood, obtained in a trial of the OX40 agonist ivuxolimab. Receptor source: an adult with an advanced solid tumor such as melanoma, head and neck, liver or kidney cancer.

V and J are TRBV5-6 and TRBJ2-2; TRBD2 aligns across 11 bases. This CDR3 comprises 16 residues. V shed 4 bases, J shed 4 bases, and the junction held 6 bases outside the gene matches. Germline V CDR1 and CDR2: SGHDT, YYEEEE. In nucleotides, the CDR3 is TGTGCCAGCAGCCCACTAGCGGGAGACCCCACCGGGGAGCTGTTTTTT. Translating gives CASSPLAGDPTGELFF.

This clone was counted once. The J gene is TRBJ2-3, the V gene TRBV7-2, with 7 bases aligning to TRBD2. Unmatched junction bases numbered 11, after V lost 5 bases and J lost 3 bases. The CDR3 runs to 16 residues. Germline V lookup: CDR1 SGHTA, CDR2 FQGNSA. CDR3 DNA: TGTGCCAGCAGCCCAAGAAGGGGTAGCGGGACAGATACGCAGTATTTT. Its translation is CASSPRRGSGTDTQYF. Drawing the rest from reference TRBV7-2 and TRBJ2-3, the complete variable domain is GAGVSQSPSNKVTEKGKDVELRCDPISGHTALYWYRQSLGQGLEFLIYFQGNSAPDKSGLPSDRFSAERTGGSVSTLTIQRTQQEDSAVYLCASSPRRGSGTDTQYFGPGTRLTVL.

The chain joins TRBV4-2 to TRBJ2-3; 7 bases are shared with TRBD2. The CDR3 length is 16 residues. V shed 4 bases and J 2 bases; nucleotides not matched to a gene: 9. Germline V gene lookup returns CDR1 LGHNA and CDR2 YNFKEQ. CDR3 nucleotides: TGTGCCAGCAGCCTAGGACTAGGCCGGCTCACAGATACGCAGTATTTT. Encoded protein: CASSLGLGRLTDTQYF.

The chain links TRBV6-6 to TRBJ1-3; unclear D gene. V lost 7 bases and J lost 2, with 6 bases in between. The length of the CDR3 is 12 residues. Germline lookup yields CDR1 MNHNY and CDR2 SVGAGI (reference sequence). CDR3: CASTDPGNTIYF. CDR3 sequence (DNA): TGTGCCAGCACCGACCCTGGAAACACCATATATTTT.

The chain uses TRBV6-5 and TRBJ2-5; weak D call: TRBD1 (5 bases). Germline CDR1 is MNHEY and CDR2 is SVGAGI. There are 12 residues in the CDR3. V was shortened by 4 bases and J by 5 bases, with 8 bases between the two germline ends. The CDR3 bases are TGTGCCAGCAGTTCAGGGATGGAGACCCAGTACTTC. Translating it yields CASSSGMETQYF.

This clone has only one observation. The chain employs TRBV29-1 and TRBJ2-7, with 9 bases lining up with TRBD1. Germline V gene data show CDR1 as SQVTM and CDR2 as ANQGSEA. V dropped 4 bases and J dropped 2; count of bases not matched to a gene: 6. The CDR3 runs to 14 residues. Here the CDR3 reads CSVAPRTGAYEQYF. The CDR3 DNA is TGCAGCGTTGCCCCCCGGACAGGGGCCTACGAGCAGTACTTC.

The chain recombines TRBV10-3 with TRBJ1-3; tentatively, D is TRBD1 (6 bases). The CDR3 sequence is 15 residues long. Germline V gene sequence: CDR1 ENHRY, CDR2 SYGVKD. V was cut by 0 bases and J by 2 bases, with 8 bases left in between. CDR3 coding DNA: TGTGCCATCAGTGAGTCCGGGGGCGCTGGAAACACCATATATTTT. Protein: CAISESGGAGNTIYF.

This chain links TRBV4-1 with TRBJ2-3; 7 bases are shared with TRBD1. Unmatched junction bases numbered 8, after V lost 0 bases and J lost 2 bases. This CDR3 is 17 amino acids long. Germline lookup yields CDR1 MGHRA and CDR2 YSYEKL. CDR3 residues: CASSQEQGVLVTDTQYF. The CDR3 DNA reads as TGCGCCAGCAGCCAAGAGCAGGGGGTCTTGGTCACAGATACGCAGTATTTT.

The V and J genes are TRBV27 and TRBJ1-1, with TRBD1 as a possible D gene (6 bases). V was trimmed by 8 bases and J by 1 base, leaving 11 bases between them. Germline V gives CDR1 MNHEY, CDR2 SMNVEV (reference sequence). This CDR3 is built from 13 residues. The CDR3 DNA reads TGTGCCAGCGGGGGACATCCGAACACTGAAGCTTTCTTT. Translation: CASGGHPNTEAFF.

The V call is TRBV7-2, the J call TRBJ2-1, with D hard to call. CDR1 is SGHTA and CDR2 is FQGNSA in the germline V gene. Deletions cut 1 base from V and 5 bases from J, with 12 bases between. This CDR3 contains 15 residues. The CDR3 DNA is TGTGCCAGCAGCTTAGGGCGGAACCACCACAATGAGCAGTTCTTC. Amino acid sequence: CASSLGRNHHNEQFF.

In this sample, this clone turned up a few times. This chain's CDR3 is CASSWTGTGNTIYF. CDR3 coding DNA: TGTGCCAGCAGCTGGACAGGGACTGGAAACACCATATATTTT. This sequence joins TRBV7-2 and TRBJ1-3; 8 bases line up with TRBD1. CDR3 length: 14 amino acids. The germline V gene has CDR1 SGHTA and CDR2 FQGNSA. With V trimmed by 4 bases and J by 2 bases, 1 base remained unmatched.

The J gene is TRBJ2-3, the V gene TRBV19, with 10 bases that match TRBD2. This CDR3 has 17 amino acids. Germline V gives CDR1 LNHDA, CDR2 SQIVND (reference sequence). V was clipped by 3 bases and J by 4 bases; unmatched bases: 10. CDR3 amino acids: CASSILGLAGEADTQYF. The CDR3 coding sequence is TGTGCCAGTAGTATTCTAGGCCTAGCGGGAGAAGCAGATACGCAGTATTTT.

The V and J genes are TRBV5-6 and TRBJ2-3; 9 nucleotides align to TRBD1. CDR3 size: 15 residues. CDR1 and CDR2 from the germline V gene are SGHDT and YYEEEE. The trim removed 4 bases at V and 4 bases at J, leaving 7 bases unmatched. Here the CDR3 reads CASSGGTGYADTQYF. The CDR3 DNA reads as TGTGCCAGCAGCGGCGGGACAGGGTATGCAGATACGCAGTATTTT.

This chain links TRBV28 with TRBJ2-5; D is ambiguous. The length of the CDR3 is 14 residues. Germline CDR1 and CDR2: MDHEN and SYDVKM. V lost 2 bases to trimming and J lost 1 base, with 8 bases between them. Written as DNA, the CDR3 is TGTGCCAGCAGTTTACATGGCCCCCAAGAGACCCAGTACTTC. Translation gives CASSLHGPQETQYF.

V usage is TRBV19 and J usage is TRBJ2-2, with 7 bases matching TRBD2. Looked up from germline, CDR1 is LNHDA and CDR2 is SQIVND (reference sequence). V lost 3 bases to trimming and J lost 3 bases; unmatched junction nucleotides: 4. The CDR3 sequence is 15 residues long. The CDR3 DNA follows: TGTGCCAGTAGTATGAGGGAGGGCCACACCGGGGAGCTGTTTTTT. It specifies CASSMREGHTGELFF.

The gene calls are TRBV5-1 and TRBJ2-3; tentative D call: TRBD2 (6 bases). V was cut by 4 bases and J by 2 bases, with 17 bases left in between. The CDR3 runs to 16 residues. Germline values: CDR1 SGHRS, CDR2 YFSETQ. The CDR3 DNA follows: TGCGCCAGCAGCCTCCTGGGTGCGGGACCCACAGATACGCAGTATTTT. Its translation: CASSLLGAGPTDTQYF.

The CDR3 DNA sequence: TGCGCCAGCAGCTCCCCCTCTGCTGTTGAGCAGTTCTTC. This codes for CASSSPSAVEQFF. The chain is built from TRBV5-1 and TRBJ2-1, with unresolved D. The CDR3 sequence is 13 residues long. Trimming shortened V by 3 bases and J by 9 bases, and 13 bases separated the two germline ends. CDR1 and CDR2 from the germline V gene are SGHRS and YFSETQ.

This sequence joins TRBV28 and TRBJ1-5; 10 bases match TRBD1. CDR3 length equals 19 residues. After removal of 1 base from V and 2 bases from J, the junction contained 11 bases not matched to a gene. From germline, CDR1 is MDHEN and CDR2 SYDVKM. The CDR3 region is CASSLSGTGVHWGNQPQHF. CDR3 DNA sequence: TGTGCCAGCAGTTTATCCGGGACAGGGGTCCATTGGGGCAATCAGCCCCAGCATTTT.

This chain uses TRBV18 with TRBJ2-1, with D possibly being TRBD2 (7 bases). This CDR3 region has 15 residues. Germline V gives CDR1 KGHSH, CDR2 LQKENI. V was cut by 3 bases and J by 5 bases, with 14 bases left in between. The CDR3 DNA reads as TGTGCCAGCTCACCCGGACTAGGGGGAGACAATGAGCAGTTCTTC. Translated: CASSPGLGGDNEQFF.

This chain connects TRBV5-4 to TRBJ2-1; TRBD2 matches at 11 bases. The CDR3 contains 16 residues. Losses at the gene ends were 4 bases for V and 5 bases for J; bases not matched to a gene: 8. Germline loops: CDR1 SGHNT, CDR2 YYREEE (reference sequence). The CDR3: CASSPGTSGQDNEQFF. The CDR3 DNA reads TGTGCCAGCAGCCCCGGGACTAGCGGACAAGACAATGAGCAGTTCTTC.

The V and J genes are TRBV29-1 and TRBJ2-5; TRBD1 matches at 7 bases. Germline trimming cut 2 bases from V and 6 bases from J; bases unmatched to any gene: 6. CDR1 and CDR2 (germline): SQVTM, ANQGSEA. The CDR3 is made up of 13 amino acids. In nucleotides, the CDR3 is TGCAGCGTTGAAACTGGGGACAGAAAGACCCAGTACTTC. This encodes CSVETGDRKTQYF.

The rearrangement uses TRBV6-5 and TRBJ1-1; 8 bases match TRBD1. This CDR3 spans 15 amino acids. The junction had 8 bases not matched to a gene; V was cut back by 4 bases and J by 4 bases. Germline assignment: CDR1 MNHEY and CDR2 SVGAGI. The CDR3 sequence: CASSSDRGGGTEAFF. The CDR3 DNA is TGTGCCAGCAGTTCTGACAGGGGAGGAGGCACTGAAGCTTTCTTT.

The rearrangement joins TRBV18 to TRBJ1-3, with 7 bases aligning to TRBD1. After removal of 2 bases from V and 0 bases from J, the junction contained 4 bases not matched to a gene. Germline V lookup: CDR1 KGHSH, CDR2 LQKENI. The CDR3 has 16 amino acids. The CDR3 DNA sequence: TGTGCCAGCTCACCAGGGGACAGTAACTCTGGAAACACCATATATTTT. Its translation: CASSPGDSNSGNTIYF.

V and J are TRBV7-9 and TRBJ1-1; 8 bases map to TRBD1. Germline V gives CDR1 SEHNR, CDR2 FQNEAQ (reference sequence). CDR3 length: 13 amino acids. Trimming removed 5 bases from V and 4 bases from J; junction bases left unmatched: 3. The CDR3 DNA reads TGTGCCAGCAGCATAACAGGGGGCACTGAAGCTTTCTTT. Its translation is CASSITGGTEAFF.

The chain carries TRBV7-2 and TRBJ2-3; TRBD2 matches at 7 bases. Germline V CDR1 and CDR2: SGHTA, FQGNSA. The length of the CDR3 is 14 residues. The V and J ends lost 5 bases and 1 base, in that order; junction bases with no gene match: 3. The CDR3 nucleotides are TGTGCCAGCAGCCGGGAGGCTGGCACAGATACGCAGTATTTT. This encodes CASSREAGTDTQYF.